The 20 T cell receptor beta chains below all came from one sample that was sequenced in a study of breast tumors, draining lymph nodes, adjacent tissues. Axillary draining lymph nodes of breast cancer patients supplied the node samples. TCRdb called the multiplex PCR reads again in MiXCR, with one record for every CDR3 protein. The sample lists 200,000 or so distinct CDR3 sequences, 31% occurring once. Sequencing was carried out using axillary lymph node tissue. The receptors here all came from a female donor with breast cancer. Some clones in this sample may be carry-over from other donors' samples.

This clonotype was seen at least ten times. This chain joins TRBV6-6 and TRBJ2-1, with 8 bases fitting TRBD1. The CDR3 totals 14 residues. CDR1 MNHNY and CDR2 SVGAGI come from the germline V gene (reference sequence). Trimming at V came to 5 bases and at J to 9 bases, leaving 9 bases not matched to a gene. The DNA for the CDR3 is TGTGCCAGCAGTAAGGACAGGGCCCTCGGTGAGCAGTTCTTC. Protein product: CASSKDRALGEQFF.

This clonotype was seen repeatedly, ten times or more. This chain uses TRBV15 with TRBJ1-2; D unresolved. The germline V and J ends were trimmed by 0 bases and 8 bases, with 16 bases remaining between them. The germline V gene has CDR1 LNHNV and CDR2 YYDKDF (reference sequence). This CDR3 is built from 15 residues. CDR3: CATSRDLAAEKGYTF. The CDR3 DNA reads as TGTGCCACCAGCAGAGATCTGGCGGCCGAAAAGGGCTACACCTTC.

As for this clonotype: This may be a read error, as it is one base from a much larger clone. This rearrangement joins TRBV6-1 to TRBJ2-1, with 15 bases aligning to TRBD2. V lost 5 bases, J lost 7 bases, and 12 bases stayed unmatched. Germline CDR1 reads MNHNS; CDR2 reads SASEGT. The CDR3 totals 18 residues. The CDR3 DNA sequence: TGTGCCAGCAGTCTTAGGCACCGGACTAGCGGGAGGGGGAATGAGCAGTTCTTC. This translates into CASSLRHRTSGRGNEQFF.

This clonotype was counted at least ten times. The V and J genes are TRBV29-1 and TRBJ2-3; no firm D call. The V and J ends lost 2 bases and 6 bases respectively, with 15 bases between them. The CDR3 consists of 14 residues. CDR1 is SQVTM and CDR2 is ANQGSEA in the germline V gene. The CDR3 DNA follows: TGCAGCGTTGAAAGTGGGCAAGTAGGTGATACGCAGTATTTT. This gives the protein CSVESGQVGDTQYF.

At least ten counts were recorded for this clonotype. The rearrangement joins TRBV27 to TRBJ2-7; 7 bases agree with TRBD2. CDR3 length equals 14 residues. The germline V gene has CDR1 MNHEY and CDR2 SMNVEV (reference sequence). J lost 4 bases, V lost 8 bases, and 11 bases had no gene match. CDR3 nucleotides: TGTGCCAGCGCCCGGGGACTATTCCTTTACGAGCAGTACTTC. This sequence encodes CASARGLFLYEQYF.

A remark on this clonotype: A much larger clone is a single base away; this may be a read error. This likely comes from a read error, as the CDR3 has no conserved phenylalanine or tryptophan at its end. The chain joins TRBV9 to TRBJ2-1, with D perhaps matching TRBD1 or TRBD2 (5 bases each). The V gene lost 7 bases and the J gene lost 10 bases, with 18 bases spanning the gap. Germline-derived CDR1 and CDR2 are SGDLS and YYNGEE. The CDR3 has 13 amino acids. As DNA, the CDR3 is TGTGCCAGCGAACCGACCTCGGGACGGGAGCAGTTCTCC. This translates into CASEPTSGREQFS.

The table lists this clonotype with many counts. The V gene is TRBV12-3 or TRBV12-4, the J gene TRBJ2-3; D uncertain. The CDR3 has 14 residues. Trimming took off 4 bases at V and 4 bases at J, with 12 bases between the two ends. The CDR3 nucleotides read TGTGCCAGCAGTTCACGCGGAATGTCAGATACGCAGTATTTT. It translates to CASSSRGMSDTQYF.

Of note for this clonotype: A clone one base away is much larger, so this may be a read error. This chain uses TRBV3-1 with TRBJ2-5; D ambiguous. The CDR3 has 13 amino acids. The germline V gene encodes CDR1 LGHDT and CDR2 YNNKEL (reference sequence). Trimming took 2 bases from V and 9 from J, leaving 13 bases between them. The CDR3 DNA reads TGTGCCAGCAGCCAACGCGTGCAGAAGGCCCAGTACTTC. Residues: CASSQRVQKAQYF.

This clonotype was seen a handful of times. The rearrangement links TRBV6-2 or TRBV6-3 to TRBJ2-7, with 14 positions matching TRBD2. The CDR3 length is 21 residues. In germline, CDR1 is MNHEY, CDR2 SVGEGT. Trimming took 0 bases from V and 2 from J; bases not matched to a gene: 15. The CDR3 sequence: CASSYSISPGLAGALPYEQYF. DNA of the CDR3: TGTGCCAGCAGTTACTCTATTTCCCCGGGACTAGCGGGGGCCCTACCCTACGAGCAGTACTTC.

This clonotype was recorded a few times. A much more abundant neighbour one base away suggests this may be a read error. The rearrangement links TRBV20-1 to TRBJ2-1; perhaps TRBD2 as D (7 bases). V dropped 0 bases and J dropped 6 bases, with 15 bases sitting between them. Germline assignment: CDR1 DFQATT and CDR2 SNEGSKA (reference sequence). The CDR3 length is 15 residues. CDR3 nucleotide sequence: TGCAGTGCTAGAGATACAGGGAGGGTCCCCAATGAGCAGTTCTTC. Translation: CSARDTGRVPNEQFF.

The chain couples TRBV15 to TRBJ1-6; D uncertain. Trimming removed 5 bases from V and 9 bases from J, with 17 bases in between. The CDR3 runs to 15 residues. Germline CDR1 LNHNV, CDR2 YYDKDF (reference sequence). DNA for the CDR3: TGTGCCACCAGCCCCCCGGATTTGCTTATTTCACCCCTCCACTTT. Its translation: CATSPPDLLISPLHF. Variable domain in full (rest from reference TRBV15 and TRBJ1-6): DAMVIQNPRYQVTQFGKPVTLSCSQTLNHNVMYWYQQKSSQAPKLLFHYYDKDFNNEADTPDNFQSRRPNTSFCFLDIRSPGLGDTAMYLCATSPPDLLISPLHFGNGTRLTVT.

This clonotype was observed many times. The rearrangement uses TRBV2 and TRBJ2-3; the match to TRBD1 covers 11 bases. V lost 6 bases, J lost 2 bases, and 19 bases stayed unmatched. CDR1 is SNHLY and CDR2 is FYNNEI in the germline V gene. The CDR3 has 20 residues. The CDR3 DNA reads as TGTGCCAGCAGGAACCGTCGGACAGGGGGCCTCGCAAATCTCACAGATACGCAGTATTTT. Translating it yields CASRNRRTGGLANLTDTQYF.

Points on this clonotype: This may arise from a read error, as a much more abundant clone is one base away. V usage is TRBV7-2 and J usage is TRBJ1-1; a possible D gene is TRBD1 (5 bases). Trimming cost V 8 bases and J 10 bases, with 20 bases left between them. The CDR3 loop spans 13 amino acids. CDR1 and CDR2 from the germline V gene are SGHTA and FQGNSA. The CDR3 protein is CASGPRVGRAAFF. CDR3 in DNA: TGTGCCAGCGGCCCCAGGGTAGGACGGGCAGCTTTCTTT. Together with reference TRBV7-2 and TRBJ1-1, the CDR3 gives the full variable domain: GAGVSQSPSNKVTEKGKDVELRCDPISGHTALYWYRQSLGQGLEFLIYFQGNSAPDKSGLPSDRFSAERTGGSVSTLTIQRTQQEDSAVYLCASGPRVGRAAFFGQGTRLTVV.

With respect to this clonotype: A read error may explain this, as a much larger clone is one base away. The rearrangement joins TRBV19 to TRBJ1-2; D remains unclear. CDR3 length: 12 amino acids. The ends were cut back, 4 bases at V and 8 bases at J, with 11 bases in the middle. CDR1 and CDR2 (germline): LNHDA, SQIVND (reference sequence). The chain's CDR3 is CASSTEVSGYTF. CDR3 DNA sequence: TGTGCCAGTAGTACAGAGGTAAGCGGCTACACCTTC.

This clonotype was detected many times. The chain has TRBV20-1 and TRBJ1-6; D ambiguous. This CDR3 has 16 amino acids. Trimming took 5 bases from V and 3 from J, leaving 17 bases between them. The germline CDR1 and CDR2 sequences are DFQATT and SNEGSKA (reference sequence). The CDR3: CSAQSGLGDYNSPLHF. The DNA of the CDR3 is TGCAGTGCTCAAAGTGGGCTCGGGGACTATAATTCACCCCTCCACTTT.

The table lists this clonotype with many counts. The chain recombines TRBV15 with TRBJ1-5; TRBD1 might be the D (5 bases). The length of the CDR3 is 13 residues. The V and J ends lost 0 bases and 9 bases respectively, with 9 bases between them. Per the germline V gene, CDR1 is LNHNV and CDR2 is YYDKDF (reference sequence). The CDR3 nucleotides read TGTGCCACCAGCAGAGATAGGGGTGGGCCCCAGCATTTT. Residues: CATSRDRGGPQHF.

Ten or more counts support this clonotype. The genes are TRBV6-6 and TRBJ1-2; 7 nucleotides match TRBD1. This CDR3 is 13 amino acids long. V shed 6 bases and J 8 bases; nucleotides not matched to a gene: 9. From germline, CDR1 is MNHNY and CDR2 SVGAGI (reference sequence). The CDR3 bases are TGTGCCAGCAGCCGACAGGGAATGGACGGCTACACCTTC. Translation gives CASSRQGMDGYTF.

A note on this clonotype: This could be a read error, since a much larger clone is one nucleotide away. The chain combines TRBV20-1 with TRBJ2-3; D might be TRBD2 (7 bases). CDR1 and CDR2 from the germline V gene are DFQATT and SNEGSKA (reference sequence). V was clipped by 0 bases and J by 4 bases, with 17 bases between them. The CDR3 sequence is 16 residues long. The CDR3 region has the DNA TGCAGTGCTAGAGATTGGGGGAGGGGGTCGGCAGATACGCAGTATTTT. Protein: CSARDWGRGSADTQYF.

This clonotype appeared many times. The chain recombines TRBV11-2 with TRBJ1-4; 7 positions agree with TRBD1. The V and J ends lost 1 base and 3 bases, in that order; junction bases with no gene match: 5. CDR1 is SGHAT, CDR2 FQNNGV, per germline. The CDR3 spans 16 residues. This CDR3 is CASSLGRGGPNEKLFF. The CDR3 bases are TGTGCCAGCAGCTTAGGACGAGGGGGCCCTAATGAAAAACTGTTTTTT.

There are many counts of this clonotype. The chain recombines TRBV11-2 with TRBJ2-5; D possibly uses TRBD1 or TRBD2 (7 bases each). The germline CDR1 and CDR2 sequences are SGHAT and FQNNGV. V shed 0 bases and J shed 10 bases, with 15 bases lying between them. The CDR3 sequence is 14 residues long. The CDR3 DNA is TGTGCCAGCAGCTTAGATCAGGGGGGGCGGGACCAGTACTTC. It encodes CASSLDQGGRDQYF.